The T cell receptor beta chain under discussion was sequenced for a study of cytomegalovirus exposure and HLA in healthy donors. Points from the study as a whole: Whilst most TCR sequences proved rare, a subset of public TCRs occurred across many donors. Reportedly, diagnosis of cytomegalovirus status by the classifier showed high specificity and sensitivity. The study recorded 164 TCR beta chains that were cytomegalovirus-associated. Under in vitro conditions, three CMV-associated chains were confirmed as specific for CMV antigens.

The CDR3 contains 16 residues. V lost 3 bases, J lost 3 bases, and 6 bases stayed unmatched. Germline V gene sequence: CDR1 SGHRS, CDR2 YFSETQ. Libraries were prepared by immunoSEQ multiplex PCR; TCRdb keeps only in-frame clonotypes and omits some of them. Here the sample spans hundreds of thousands of clones, roughly 87% being singletons. A word on this clone: The antigen is not known.

The J gene is TRBJ2-1, the V gene TRBV5-1, with 10 bases lining up with TRBD1. This clonotype was obtained from a man aged 18 to 30 in good health and CMV-seropositive. Sequencing was done on a sample of PBMCs. The CDR3 loop is CASSSTGTGVYNEQFF. The CDR3 DNA reads TGCGCCAGCAGCTCTACCGGGACAGGGGTCTACAATGAGCAGTTCTTC.